The rows below give T cell receptor beta chains drawn from one sample of a study of beta chain features in type 1 diabetes. Method: immunoSEQ multiplex PCR; TCRdb's copy keeps in-frame clones and lacks some. The repertoire consists of roughly 150,000 clones, with approximately 9.1% occurring once and the leading ten covering roughly 0.7%. The specimen was central memory CD4+ T cells from blood. These TCRs come from a woman under 40 with type 1 diabetes. The CDR3 runs from the conserved cysteine through the conserved F or W. D genes are given only for firm matches. Size tells how often a clone was seen (once, few, many) or the class of an expanded clone, and some rows leave it out.

V	size	J	D	DNA	CDR3
TRBV7-6	.	TRBJ2-7	.	TGTGCCAGCAGCCCCGGTAATTACGCCTACGAGCAGTACTTC	CASSPGNYAYEQYF
TRBV18	few	TRBJ1-1	TRBD1	TGTGCCAGCTCCCCCCGGACCGGACAGGAGAACACTGAAGCTTTCTTT	CASSPRTGQENTEAFF
TRBV6-5	.	TRBJ2-7	.	TGTGCCAGCAGTTACTCAGGGAGACAGGCCCAGCAGTACTTC	CASSYSGRQAQQYF
TRBV5-1	.	TRBJ2-3	.	TGCGCCAGCAGCTCCGGGGATACGCAGTATTTT	CASSSGDTQYF
TRBV28	few	TRBJ1-2	TRBD1	TGTGCCAGCAGCGGACAGGGGGGTAACTATGGCTACACCTTC	CASSGQGGNYGYTF
TRBV30	.	TRBJ1-1	TRBD1	TGTGCCTGGAGTCGTGACAGGGATGCGGGGACTGAAGCTTTCTTT	CAWSRDRDAGTEAFF
TRBV18	.	TRBJ2-5	.	TGTGCCAGCTCACCACAACTACGTGGACAAGAGACCCAGTACTTC	CASSPQLRGQETQYF
TRBV15	few	TRBJ2-5	TRBD1	TGTGCCACCAGCAGAAACACCGGGACAGAGCAGTACTTC	CATSRNTGTEQYF
TRBV28	.	TRBJ2-5	TRBD2	TGTGCCAGCAGTACGACTAGCGGGAGAAAGACCCAGTACTTC	CASSTTSGRKTQYF
TRBV6-6	few	TRBJ1-1	.	TGTGCCAGCAGTTCCAGGGAGGCGAGGACTGAAGCTTTCTTT	CASSSREARTEAFF
TRBV29-1	few	TRBJ1-1	.	TGCAGCGTTTCCGGGACACAAGGGACTGAAGCTTTCTTT	CSVSGTQGTEAFF
TRBV10-2	few	TRBJ2-7	.	TGCGCCAGCAGTGTACCTCAGGGTTACGAGCAGTACTTC	CASSVPQGYEQYF
TRBV28	.	TRBJ2-6	.	TGTGCCAGCAGTTCCAACGGAGCTGGGGCCAACGTCCTGACTTTC	CASSSNGAGANVLTF
TRBV25-1	.	TRBJ2-7	TRBD1	TGTGCCTCATCAGCAGGGGGCTACGAGCAGTACTTC	CASSAGGYEQYF
TRBV5-1	few	TRBJ2-1	.	TGCGCCAGCAGACTTGACAGTGGCTCCTACAATGAGCAGTTCTTC	CASRLDSGSYNEQFF
TRBV28	few	TRBJ1-1	.	TGTGCCAGCATCGAGGCAGGGCGGACTGAAGCTTTCTTT	CASIEAGRTEAFF
TRBV10-3	few	TRBJ2-2	.	TGTGCCATCAGTGAGGGAGTTACCGGGGAGCTGTTTTTT	CAISEGVTGELFF
TRBV11-2	.	TRBJ2-1	.	TGTGCCAGCAGCTTCTACGATGAGCAGTTCTTC	CASSFYDEQFF
TRBV19	.	TRBJ2-7	.	TGTGCCAGTAGCCCCGGATTCGGGGAGCAGTACTTC	CASSPGFGEQYF
TRBV18	.	TRBJ2-7	TRBD1	TGTGCCAGCTCACCCGCCGGACAGGGTATGCAGTACTTC	CASSPAGQGMQYF
TRBV7-2	.	TRBJ2-7	.	TGTGCCAGCAGCCTGGACTACAATTCCTACGAGCAGTACTTC	CASSLDYNSYEQYF
TRBV29-1	few	TRBJ2-2	.	TGCAGCGGGGGGCTAGCGGTCGGGGAGCTGTTTTTT	CSGGLAVGELFF
TRBV29-1	.	TRBJ2-7	.	TGCAGCACCCGACAGGACTACGAGCAGTACTTC	CSTRQDYEQYF
TRBV7-2	.	TRBJ2-7	.	TGTGCCAGCAGCTTAGCGGCTAGCGAAGTTTACGAGCAGTACTTC	CASSLAASEVYEQYF
TRBV2	few	TRBJ1-5	.	TGTGCCAGCTCCCGCGGGGACCAATCGTATAGCAATCAGCCCCAGCATTTT	CASSRGDQSYSNQPQHF
TRBV27	.	TRBJ1-1	.	TGTGCCAGCAGTCCTTATACGGGGACTGAAGCTTTCTTT	CASSPYTGTEAFF
TRBV5-1	few	TRBJ2-1	TRBD2	TGCGCCAGCAGTTATAGCGGGAACACCTACAATGAGCAGTTCTTC	CASSYSGNTYNEQFF
TRBV18	.	TRBJ2-3	TRBD1	TGTGCCAGCTCACGGGGACAGGACGAAGATACGCAGTATTTT	CASSRGQDEDTQYF
TRBV30	few	TRBJ1-2	.	TGTGCCTGGAGTGTACTGTGGGGCTACACCTTC	CAWSVLWGYTF
TRBV18	.	TRBJ1-2	.	TGTGCCAGCTCGGGAAAGACCTCCTCGGGAGATGGCTACACCTTC	CASSGKTSSGDGYTF
TRBV7-9	few	TRBJ2-1	TRBD1	TGTGCCAGCAGCCCCCGGAACAGGGGCGATGAGCAGTTCTTC	CASSPRNRGDEQFF
TRBV6-6	.	TRBJ2-5	TRBD2	TGTGCCAGCAACCTGCGGACTAGCGAGACCCAGTACTTC	CASNLRTSETQYF
TRBV30	few	TRBJ1-4	.	TGTGCCTGGAGTGTACACAGTGAAAAACTGTTTTTT	CAWSVHSEKLFF
TRBV6-5	.	TRBJ1-4	.	TGTGCCAGCAGTTACAACCGAGGCGTGGGTGAAAAACTGTTTTTT	CASSYNRGVGEKLFF
TRBV28	few	TRBJ1-2	.	TGTGCCAGCAGTTTATCGTCCTATGGCTACACCTTC	CASSLSSYGYTF
TRBV9	.	TRBJ1-2	TRBD1	TGTGCCAGCAGCGGACAGGGATACCGCTATGGCTACACCTTC	CASSGQGYRYGYTF
TRBV7-2	few	TRBJ2-3	.	TGTGCCAGCAACCGCGGGGCTAGCAGGCGTTTGGGCACAGATACGCAGTATTTT	CASNRGASRRLGTDTQYF
TRBV6-6	few	TRBJ1-5	.	TGTGCCAGCAGTTACGGGGGAGGGGGAAGTAATCAGCCCCAGCATTTT	CASSYGGGGSNQPQHF
TRBV28	few	TRBJ2-7	.	TGTGCCAGCAGGCCCTCTGAGCGGCCGCCCTACGAGCAGTACTTC	CASRPSERPPYEQYF
TRBV5-1	few	TRBJ2-1	.	TGCGCCAGCAGCTTGAGGGAGTGGTACAATGAGCAGTTCTTC	CASSLREWYNEQFF
TRBV9	few	TRBJ2-5	TRBD1	TGTGCCAGCAGCGTAGGTGGGGACAGAGAAGAGACCCAGTACTTC	CASSVGGDREETQYF
TRBV27	.	TRBJ2-5	.	TGTGCCAGCAGCGCCCGCGCCCTAGCATCGACGGAGACCCAGTACTTC	CASSARALASTETQYF
TRBV6-5	few	TRBJ1-1	.	TGTGCCAGCAGTTACTCTTTACAGCTGAACACTGAAGCTTTCTTT	CASSYSLQLNTEAFF
TRBV6-1	.	TRBJ1-1	.	TGTGCCAGCAGTGCAAGGGAGAGCACTGAAGCTTTCTTT	CASSARESTEAFF
TRBV5-1	.	TRBJ2-7	.	TGCGCCAGCAGCGAAGACTTTTCGGGGGAGCAGTACTTC	CASSEDFSGEQYF
TRBV5-6	few	TRBJ2-1	.	TGTGCCAGCAGCTTAACCGGGACAGCTAGCGATGAGCAGTTCTTC	CASSLTGTASDEQFF
TRBV28	few	TRBJ2-7	TRBD1	TGTGCCAGCAGTTACAGGGGGCTGGCCTACGAGCAGTACTTC	CASSYRGLAYEQYF
TRBV28	.	TRBJ1-2	.	TGTGCCAGCAGTTTAGACTCTAGGGGAGGGTATGGCTACACCTTC	CASSLDSRGGYGYTF
TRBV4-2	many	TRBJ2-2	TRBD2	TGTGCCAGCAGCCTCCGGACTAGCGGGTCCTCTTACACCGGGGAGCTGTTTTTT	CASSLRTSGSSYTGELFF
TRBV6-6	.	TRBJ1-5	TRBD1	TGTGCCAGCAGCAACAGGGGGCTGCCCCAGCATTTT	CASSNRGLPQHF
TRBV6-5	.	TRBJ1-1	TRBD1	TGTGCCAGCAGTTACAGGGGGCAGGTCACTGAAGCTTTCTTT	CASSYRGQVTEAFF
TRBV11-2	.	TRBJ2-7	TRBD1	TGTGCCAGCAGCTTATATGAGACAGGGGGCTACGAGCAGTACTTC	CASSLYETGGYEQYF
TRBV18	.	TRBJ1-1	.	TGTGCCAGCTCACCTAACCCGACAGGGAACACTGAAGCTTTCTTT	CASSPNPTGNTEAFF
TRBV11-3	.	TRBJ2-1	TRBD2	TGTGCCAGCAGCTTAGGGCTAGCGGTTTACAATGAGCAGTTCTTC	CASSLGLAVYNEQFF